This T cell receptor (beta chain) was sequenced during a study of blood T cell repertoires in COVID-19. In the study overall: Acute-phase and convalescent COVID-19 samples originated in the United States, Italy and Spain. The analysed material was cDNA or gDNA that came from T cells, B-cell-depleted T cells, or PBMCs.

The study assigned cohorts using participant-reported clinical history. Sequencing was performed with immunoSEQ multiplex PCR; in TCRdb, only in-frame clones are kept and a portion is missing. The table includes approximately 300,000 clones, over 90% detected once. This CDR3 has 14 residues. Trimming cost V 6 bases and J 2 bases; bases outside gene matches: 4. Per germline, CDR1 ENHRY and CDR2 SYGVKD. The sample consisted of PBMCs or T cells enriched from blood (not recorded which). This chain uses TRBV10-3 with TRBJ1-1; 9 bases line up with TRBD1. This TCR derives from a woman aged 25 to 39 who had been exposed to COVID-19. The CDR3 sequence is CAISVTGGNTEAFF. As DNA, the CDR3 is TGTGCCATCAGCGTCACAGGGGGCAACACTGAAGCTTTCTTT.